Listed here are 26 T cell receptor beta chains from one sample, sequenced in a study of blood T cells in healthy people across ages (dated by TCRdb to about 2015). Libraries were built with 5' RACE. Instrument used: Illumina HiSeq 2500. The second PCR ran for about 6 to 12 cycles and used a J-beta primer mix along with a sample-barcoded 5' primer. The public reads were run again by TCRdb, first through fastp at Q25 and then through MiXCR, and only productive beta chains were kept. Rows merge per CDR3 protein into single entries with the most common DNA and genes. Recorded for this sample are hundreds of thousands of distinct CDR3 sequences; approximately 30% of them occurred a single time. The ten largest clonotypes hold approximately 15% of the sample. The specimen was blood. The receptors here all came from a woman older than 75 in good health.

This chain joins TRBV7-9 and TRBJ2-7, with 10 bases lining up with TRBD1. The germline V gene has CDR1 SEHNR and CDR2 FQNEAQ (reference sequence). The CDR3 contains 19 residues. The J segment lost 0 bases and the V segment lost 1 base, leaving 12 bases of the junction unmatched. The CDR3 loop reads CASSLEGQGRPSSSYEQYF. Written as DNA, the CDR3 is TGTGCCAGCAGCTTAGAGGGACAGGGGCGACCTTCTAGCTCCTACGAGCAGTACTTC.

Comments on this clonotype: A much more abundant neighbour one base away suggests this may be a read error. The V and J genes are TRBV24-1 and TRBJ2-1, with D unresolved. Germline V gene data show CDR1 as KGHDR and CDR2 as SFDVKD. V was trimmed by 3 bases and J by 6 bases, leaving 20 bases between them. The CDR3 has 17 residues. DNA for the CDR3: TGTGCCACCAGTGATGCAACTCAGATGGTCGGAACCAATGAGCAGTTCTTC. Translation gives CATSDATQMVGTNEQFF.

Details on this clonotype: Without the conserved terminal phenylalanine or tryptophan, this CDR3 likely stems from a read error. The V gene is TRBV12-3 or TRBV12-4, the J gene TRBJ2-4; unclear D gene. TRBJ2-7 explains the end of the DNA better; the J call may be wrong. There are 14 residues in the CDR3. CDR3 coding DNA: TGTGCCAGCAGTTTTTCCGCGGTGCCCTACGAGCAGTACTGC. Protein sequence: CASSFSAVPYEQYC.

This clonotype came up many times. The gene calls are TRBV7-6 and TRBJ2-3; D perhaps matches TRBD1 (6 bases). Germline loops: CDR1 SGHVS, CDR2 FNYEAQ. This CDR3 is 15 amino acids long. Between the trimmed V and J ends, which lost 1 base and 3 bases, there was a span of 11 bases. In DNA, the CDR3 is TGTGCCAGCAGCTTAGATCAGGGGCTGACAGATACGCAGTATTTT. Residues: CASSLDQGLTDTQYF.

The chain links TRBV5-1 to TRBJ1-2; 9 bases agree with TRBD1. Germline assignment: CDR1 SGHRS and CDR2 YFSETQ. With 4 bases clipped from V and 2 bases from J, the junction kept 6 bases outside the gene matches. The CDR3 is 15 amino acids. CDR3 sequence reads: CASSLRQGVNYGYTF. Here the CDR3 DNA reads TGCGCCAGCAGCCTCCGACAGGGGGTGAACTATGGCTACACCTTC.

A word on this clonotype: No conserved phenylalanine or tryptophan is present at the end of the CDR3, so a read error is the likely explanation. The chain recombines TRBV9 with TRBJ2-6; D uncertain. This CDR3 spans 12 amino acids. CDR1 is SGDLS and CDR2 is YYNGEE in the germline V gene. V was trimmed by 6 bases and J by 0 bases, leaving 1 base between them. CDR3 loop: CASNSGANVLTC. The CDR3 DNA sequence: TGTGCCAGCAACTCTGGGGCCAACGTCCTGACTTGC.

This clonotype showed up many times. The chain recombines TRBV12-3 or TRBV12-4 with TRBJ2-7, with 8 bases identical to TRBD2. V shed 6 bases and J 3 bases; nucleotides not matched to a gene: 7. The CDR3 is 14 residues long. Written as DNA, the CDR3 is TGTGCCAGCAGACCCGGGGGGGGCCTCTACGAGCAGTACTTC. Amino acids: CASRPGGGLYEQYF.

Only a few counts were recorded for this clonotype. The rearrangement uses TRBV25-1 and TRBJ1-1; unclear D gene. V was cut by 6 bases and J by 0 bases, with 2 bases left in between. Germline V lookup: CDR1 MGHDK, CDR2 SYGVNS. This CDR3 has 11 residues. The CDR3 sequence: CASRMNTEAFF. CDR3 in DNA: TGTGCCAGCAGGATGAACACTGAAGCTTTCTTT.

The table lists this clonotype with many counts. The V call is TRBV30, the J call TRBJ2-5, with D perhaps TRBD2 (5 bases). Between the trimmed V and J ends, which lost 1 base and 1 base, there was a span of 16 bases. CDR1 and CDR2 from the germline V gene are GTSNPN and SVGIG (reference sequence). The CDR3 is 16 residues long. CDR3 protein: CAWSDPRQRTQETQYF. DNA for the CDR3: TGTGCCTGGAGTGACCCCCGGCAGCGGACCCAAGAGACCCAGTACTTC. Together with reference TRBV30 and TRBJ2-5, the CDR3 gives the full variable domain: SQTIHQWPATLVQPVGSPLSLECTVEGTSNPNLYWYRQAAGRGLQLLFYSVGIGQISSEVPQNLSASRPQDRQFILSSKKLLLSDSGFYLCAWSDPRQRTQETQYFGPGTRLLVL.

This clonotype has a count of ten or more. The chain joins TRBV27 to TRBJ1-6, with 7 bases fitting TRBD1. The CDR3 spans 15 residues. Germline values: CDR1 MNHEY, CDR2 SMNVEV (reference sequence). V gave up 5 bases and J gave up 6 bases; unmatched junction bases: 7. This CDR3 is CASSTRQGGNSPLHF. The CDR3 coding sequence is TGTGCCAGCAGTACCAGACAGGGTGGTAATTCACCCCTCCACTTT.

Many counts were recorded for this clonotype. This chain joins TRBV30 and TRBJ2-7, with a possible D match to TRBD1 (7 bases). Trimming cost V 5 bases and J 4 bases, with 12 bases left between them. Germline CDR1 reads GTSNPN; CDR2 reads SVGIG (reference sequence). The CDR3 covers 12 residues. The CDR3 region has the DNA TGTGCCTGGGAGACAGGGACTTACGAGCAGTACTTC. Protein sequence: CAWETGTYEQYF.

In this sample, this clonotype turned up many times. The V call is TRBV12-3 or TRBV12-4, the J call TRBJ2-7; D is perhaps TRBD1 or TRBD2 (5 bases each). V was shortened by 7 bases and J by 1 base, with 8 bases between the two germline ends. The length of the CDR3 is 12 residues. The CDR3 DNA sequence: TGTGCCAGCATGGGACGTTCCTACGAGCAGTACTTC. Translating gives CASMGRSYEQYF.

The chain joins TRBV5-6 to TRBJ2-1; 9 bases fit TRBD1. The CDR3 sequence is 17 residues long. Trimming at V came to 0 bases and at J to 8 bases, leaving 12 bases not matched to a gene. Germline V gene lookup returns CDR1 SGHDT and CDR2 YYEEEE. The CDR3 coding sequence is TGTGCCAGCAGCTTGGGGGGTGGGACAGGGTCGTCGGATGAGCAGTTCTTC. It codes for CASSLGGGTGSSDEQFF.

This clonotype was observed at least ten times. The gene calls are TRBV4-3 and TRBJ2-5, with D possibly matching TRBD2 (5 bases). Germline V gene sequence: CDR1 LGHNA, CDR2 YSLEER. The length of the CDR3 is 15 residues. V lost 0 bases to trimming and J lost 5 bases, with 13 bases between them. In DNA form, the CDR3 reads TGCGCCAGCAGCCAAGACTTCGGCAGAGGGGAGACCCAGTACTTC. The encoded protein is CASSQDFGRGETQYF.

This clonotype has a count of ten or more. The V and J genes are TRBV5-1 and TRBJ2-1; D is unresolved. CDR1 SGHRS and CDR2 YFSETQ come from the germline V gene. CDR3 length: 15 residues. V gave up 0 bases and J gave up 8 bases, with 15 bases separating them. The chain's CDR3 is CASSLASSLPHEQFF. CDR3 nucleotides: TGCGCCAGCAGCTTGGCTAGTAGCCTACCGCATGAGCAGTTCTTC.

Details on this clonotype: It may be a read error: a sequence one base away is much more abundant. V and J are TRBV9 and TRBJ2-3, with TRBD2 matching over 8 bases. V shed 4 bases, J shed 2 bases, and the junction held 6 bases outside the gene matches. The CDR3 length is 15 residues. The germline CDR1 and CDR2 sequences are SGDLS and YYNGEE. CDR3 sequence reads: CASSLAGGTTDTQYF. The CDR3 coding sequence is TGTGCCAGCAGCTTGGCGGGGGGCACCACAGATACGCAGTATTTT. The full variable domain, with the rest looked up from reference TRBV9 and TRBJ2-3, is DSGVTQTPKHLITATGQRVTLRCSPRSGDLSVYWYQQSLDQGLQFLIQYYNGEERAKGNILERFSAQQFPDLHSELNLSSLELGDSALYFCASSLAGGTTDTQYFGPGTRLTVL.

To note about this clonotype: Possible read error: a much larger clone is one base away. J is TRBJ2-1 and V is TRBV9; D may be TRBD1 (6 bases). The ends were cut back, 4 bases at V and 13 bases at J, with 21 bases in the middle. Germline CDR1 and CDR2: SGDLS and YYNGEE. The CDR3 runs 14 residues. This CDR3 is CASSRSGAAETQFF. As DNA, the CDR3 is TGTGCCAGCAGCCGCTCAGGGGCTGCAGAGACCCAGTTCTTC.

This clonotype has at least ten counts. This chain connects TRBV29-1 to TRBJ1-2; no clear D. V lost 3 bases, J lost 1 base, and 6 bases lay in between. The CDR3 has 12 residues. CDR1 and CDR2 from the germline V gene are SQVTM and ANQGSEA. The DNA for the CDR3 is TGCAGCGTTGATGGTTTTAACTATGGCTACACCTTC. Translated, it gives CSVDGFNYGYTF.

Remarks on this clonotype: A read error may be the cause here, since a much bigger clone is one base away. V and J are TRBV14 and TRBJ2-5, with TRBD1 identical over 8 bases. V trimming: 1 base; J trimming: 11 bases; junction bases outside the gene matches: 9. CDR3 length equals 14 residues. CDR1 is SGHDN and CDR2 is FVKESK in the germline V gene. The CDR3 region has the DNA TGTGCCAGCAGCCAAGCTCAGGGGGCCACTGAGCAGTACTTC. This translates into CASSQAQGATEQYF.

Worth noting for this clonotype: A much larger clone differs by one base, so this may be a read error. J is TRBJ2-7 and V is TRBV6-1, with 7 bases lining up with TRBD2. The CDR3 length is 14 residues. The V segment lost 8 bases and the J segment 6 bases; nucleotides outside the gene matches: 13. The germline gives CDR1 MNHNS, CDR2 SASEGT. The CDR3, as DNA: TGTGCCAGCTCGCCATCAGGGAGGGGCGGCGAGCAGTACTTC. Translation: CASSPSGRGGEQYF.

This clonotype was detected a few times. The gene calls are TRBV6-5 and TRBJ2-5; TRBD2 aligns across 12 bases. V was clipped by 2 bases and J by 3 bases; unmatched bases: 16. Germline values: CDR1 MNHEY, CDR2 SVGAGI. The CDR3 spans 20 residues. The DNA of the CDR3 is TGTGCCAGCAGTTACGTCCACTCTAGCGGGGGGGCCGGTTGGGAAGAGACCCAGTACTTC. It translates to CASSYVHSSGGAGWEETQYF.

This clonotype was counted many times. V usage is TRBV6-5 and J usage is TRBJ2-1; TRBD1 aligns across 10 bases. The J segment lost 7 bases and the V segment lost 5 bases, leaving 5 bases of the junction unmatched. Germline V gene sequence: CDR1 MNHEY, CDR2 SVGAGI. The length of the CDR3 is 14 residues. The CDR3 DNA reads TGTGCCAGCAGTCATCCGGGACAGGGGAATGAGCAGTTCTTC. It translates to CASSHPGQGNEQFF.

The chain joins TRBV19 to TRBJ2-5; D uncertain. Germline V CDR1 and CDR2: LNHDA, SQIVND (reference sequence). The CDR3 is 13 residues long. V was trimmed by 1 base and J by 5 bases, leaving 8 bases between them. CDR3 amino acids: CASSIGVSETQYF. The DNA of the CDR3 is TGTGCCAGTAGTATAGGAGTGTCGGAGACCCAGTACTTC. Full variable domain (outside the CDR3, taken from reference TRBV19 and TRBJ2-5): DGGITQSPKYLFRKEGQNVTLSCEQNLNHDAMYWYRQDPGQGLRLIYYSQIVNDFQKGDIAEGYSVSREKKESFPLTVTSAQKNPTAFYLCASSIGVSETQYFGPGTRLLVL.

In this sample, this clonotype turned up many times. The genes are TRBV29-1 and TRBJ1-1, with TRBD1 matching 7 bases. With 6 bases clipped from V and 4 bases from J, the junction kept 8 bases outside the gene matches. Germline-derived CDR1 and CDR2 are SQVTM and ANQGSEA. The CDR3 has 13 amino acids. This chain's CDR3 is CSVATGARTEAFF. For the CDR3, the DNA is TGCAGCGTCGCCACAGGGGCACGCACTGAAGCTTTCTTT.

On this clonotype: This may come from a read error, since a much larger clone is one base off. The V and J genes are TRBV12-3 or TRBV12-4 and TRBJ1-5, with 7 nucleotides matching TRBD1. The CDR3 has 14 residues. Germline trimming cut 5 bases from V and 7 bases from J; bases unmatched to any gene: 8. CDR3 amino acids: CASSRQGERQPQHF. The DNA of the CDR3 is TGTGCCAGCAGTCGACAGGGTGAGAGACAGCCCCAGCATTTT.

This clonotype was detected ten times or more. The V call is TRBV15, the J call TRBJ2-5, with 8 bases matching TRBD2. CDR3 length equals 14 residues. After removal of 1 base from V and 7 bases from J, the junction contained 5 bases not matched to a gene. Looked up from germline, CDR1 is LNHNV and CDR2 is YYDKDF (reference sequence). As DNA, the CDR3 is TGTGCCACCAGCAGAGGGAACGGGGGGGGGACCCAGTACTTC. It yields the protein CATSRGNGGGTQYF.